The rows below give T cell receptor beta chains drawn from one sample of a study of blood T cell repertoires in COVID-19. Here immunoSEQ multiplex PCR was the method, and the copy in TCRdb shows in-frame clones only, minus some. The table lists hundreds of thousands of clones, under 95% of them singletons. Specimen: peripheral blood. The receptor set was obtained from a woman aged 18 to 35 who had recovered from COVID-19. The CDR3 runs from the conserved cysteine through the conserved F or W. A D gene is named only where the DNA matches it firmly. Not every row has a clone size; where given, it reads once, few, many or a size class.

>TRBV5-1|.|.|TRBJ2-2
CASSLRLNTGELFF
TGCGCCAGCAGCTTGCGTTTGAACACCGGGGAGCTGTTTTTT
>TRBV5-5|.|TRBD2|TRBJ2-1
CASSLYGGLAGGLSYNEQFF
TGTGCCAGCAGCTTGTATGGGGGACTAGCGGGAGGTCTCTCCTACAATGAGCAGTTCTTC
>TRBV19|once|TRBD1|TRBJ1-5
CAISTGGYSNQPQHF
TGTGCCATCTCGACAGGGGGATATAGCAATCAGCCCCAGCATTTT
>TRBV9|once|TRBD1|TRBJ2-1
CASSKTGVNEQFF
TGTGCCAGCAGTAAGACAGGGGTCAATGAGCAGTTCTTC
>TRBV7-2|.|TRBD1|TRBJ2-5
CASRQGPLQETQYF
TGTGCCAGCAGACAGGGGCCGCTCCAAGAGACCCAGTACTTC
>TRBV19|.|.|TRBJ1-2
CASSIPRGGYTF
TGTGCCAGTAGTATCCCCAGGGGAGGCTACACCTTC
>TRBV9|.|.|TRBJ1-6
CASSVVGHSNSPLHF
TGTGCCAGCAGCGTAGTGGGGCACTCCAATTCACCCCTCCACTTT
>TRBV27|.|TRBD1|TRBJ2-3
CASSPGTGSTDTQYF
TGTGCCAGCAGTCCCGGGACAGGAAGCACAGATACGCAGTATTTT
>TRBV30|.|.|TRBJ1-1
CAWTRGRRNTEAFF
TGTGCCTGGACCAGGGGACGGAGGAACACTGAAGCTTTCTTT
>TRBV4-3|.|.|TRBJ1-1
CASSPLHSDEAFF
TGCGCCAGCAGCCCTTTACATTCTGATGAAGCTTTCTTT
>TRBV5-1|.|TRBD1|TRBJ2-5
CASSATHRGPLGETQYF
TGCGCCAGCAGCGCTACGCACAGGGGTCCCCTAGGAGAGACCCAGTACTTC
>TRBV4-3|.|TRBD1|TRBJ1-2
CASSQVTGGSYGYTF
TGCGCCAGCAGCCAAGTTACAGGGGGTAGCTATGGCTACACCTTC
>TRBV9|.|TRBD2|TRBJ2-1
CASSSRTSGSSNEQFF
TGTGCCAGCAGCTCCCGGACTAGCGGGAGTAGCAATGAGCAGTTCTTC
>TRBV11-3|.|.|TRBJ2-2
CASSLGPIGATTGELFF
TGTGCCAGCAGCTTAGGACCCATAGGGGCCACCACCGGGGAGCTGTTTTTT
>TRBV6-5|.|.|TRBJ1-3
CASSYIPEGNTIYF
TGTGCCAGCAGTTACATCCCAGAAGGAAACACCATATATTTT
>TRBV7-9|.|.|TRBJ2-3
CASSLPRLGTDTQYF
TGTGCCAGCAGCCTGCCCCGACTAGGAACAGATACGCAGTATTTT
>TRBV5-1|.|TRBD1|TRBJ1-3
CASSSGGEGNTIYF
TGCGCCAGCAGCTCAGGGGGCGAAGGAAACACCATATATTTT
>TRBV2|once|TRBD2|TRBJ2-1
CASSNVLAGGPSGSEQFF
TGTGCCAGCAGTAACGTCCTAGCGGGAGGGCCCAGTGGGAGTGAGCAGTTCTTC
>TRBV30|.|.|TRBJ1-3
CAWTSSGNTIYF
TGTGCCTGGACTAGCTCTGGAAACACCATATATTTT
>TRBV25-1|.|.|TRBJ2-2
CASSAPHSGPGELFF
TGTGCCAGCAGTGCCCCGCATTCAGGCCCCGGGGAGCTGTTTTTT
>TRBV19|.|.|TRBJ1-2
CASSSQGNTYGYTF
TGTGCCAGTAGTAGCCAGGGGAATACCTATGGCTACACCTTC
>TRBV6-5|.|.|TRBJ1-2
CASSRTGKASYGYTF
TGTGCCAGCAGCAGAACAGGGAAGGCGAGCTATGGCTACACCTTC
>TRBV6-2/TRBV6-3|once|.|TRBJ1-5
CASSRTLGQPQHF
TGTGCCAGCAGCCGGACATTGGGACAGCCCCAGCATTTT
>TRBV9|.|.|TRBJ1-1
CASSVRGSNTEAFF
TGTGCCAGCAGCGTCAGGGGCTCGAACACTGAAGCTTTCTTT
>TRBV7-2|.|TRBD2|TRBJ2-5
CASSLGALAGGYETQYF
TGTGCCAGCAGCTTAGGGGCACTAGCGGGAGGGTACGAGACCCAGTACTTC
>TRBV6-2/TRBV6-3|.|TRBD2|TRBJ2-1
CASSETSAGGSEQFF
TGTGCCAGCAGTGAGACTAGCGCGGGGGGGAGTGAGCAGTTCTTC
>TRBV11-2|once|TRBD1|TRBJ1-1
CASSATGATTEAFF
TGTGCCAGCAGCGCGACAGGGGCAACCACTGAAGCTTTCTTT
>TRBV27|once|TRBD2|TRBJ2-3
CASTPFQFSGRSIDTQYF
TGTGCCAGCACCCCCTTTCAGTTTAGCGGGAGATCGATAGATACGCAGTATTTT
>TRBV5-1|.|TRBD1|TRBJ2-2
CASSLNGQGSTGELFF
TGCGCCAGCAGCTTGAATGGACAGGGTTCCACCGGGGAGCTGTTTTTT
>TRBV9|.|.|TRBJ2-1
CASSDPPGLDYNEQFF
TGTGCCAGCAGCGACCCCCCCGGCCTAGACTACAATGAGCAGTTCTTC
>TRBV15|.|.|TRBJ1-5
CATSRESPTVGNQPQHF
TGTGCCACCAGCAGAGAGTCGCCGACAGTAGGCAATCAGCCCCAGCATTTT
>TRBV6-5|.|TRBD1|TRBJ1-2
CASSRGQGDYGYTF
TGTGCCAGCAGCCGGGGACAGGGGGACTATGGCTACACCTTC
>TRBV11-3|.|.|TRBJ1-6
CASSLPPGGVNSPLHF
TGTGCCAGCAGCTTACCTCCGGGGGGGGTTAATTCACCCCTCCACTTT
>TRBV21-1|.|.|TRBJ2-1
CASSKLANEQFF
TGTGCCAGCAGCAAACTAGCGAACGAGCAGTTCTTC
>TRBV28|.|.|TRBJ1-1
CASRNDLNTEAFF
TGTGCCAGCCGAAACGACTTGAACACTGAAGCTTTCTTT
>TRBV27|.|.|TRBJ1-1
CASSLFSVPTEAFF
TGTGCCAGCAGTTTATTTTCGGTGCCCACTGAAGCTTTCTTT
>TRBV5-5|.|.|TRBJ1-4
CASSLGGLLGKEKLFF
TGTGCCAGCAGCTTGGGCGGTCTTCTCGGGAAGGAAAAACTGTTTTTT
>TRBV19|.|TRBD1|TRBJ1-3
CASSSPTGRSGNTIYF
TGTGCCAGTAGTTCTCCGACAGGGCGGTCTGGAAACACCATATATTTT
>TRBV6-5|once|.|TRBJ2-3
CASSYSSGADTQYF
TGTGCCAGCAGTTACTCGTCAGGCGCAGATACGCAGTATTTT
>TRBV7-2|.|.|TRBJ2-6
CASSLAMSGANVLTF
TGTGCCAGCAGCTTAGCTATGTCGGGGGCCAACGTCCTGACTTTC
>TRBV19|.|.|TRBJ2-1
CASSNPEGREQFF
TGTGCCAGTAGTAACCCGGAGGGCAGAGAGCAGTTCTTC
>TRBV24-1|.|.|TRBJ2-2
CATSGVPPTSTGELFF
TGTGCCACCAGTGGTGTACCGCCTACGAGCACCGGGGAGCTGTTTTTT
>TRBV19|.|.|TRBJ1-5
CASTTARGNRGNQPQHF
TGTGCCAGTACCACTGCGAGAGGGAACCGGGGCAATCAGCCCCAGCATTTT
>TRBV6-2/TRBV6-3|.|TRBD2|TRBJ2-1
CASSYGAGGSRHEQFF
TGTGCCAGCAGTTACGGGGCGGGAGGATCGCGGCATGAGCAGTTCTTC
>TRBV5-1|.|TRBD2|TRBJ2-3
CASSETSGSTDTQYF
TGCGCCAGCAGCGAAACTAGCGGAAGCACAGATACGCAGTATTTT
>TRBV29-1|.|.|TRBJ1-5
CSVGAEGGNQPQHF
TGCAGCGTTGGGGCTGAGGGGGGCAATCAGCCCCAGCATTTT
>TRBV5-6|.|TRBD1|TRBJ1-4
CASSFRDRAKGTNEKLFF
TGTGCCAGCAGCTTCCGGGACAGGGCGAAAGGAACTAATGAAAAACTGTTTTTT
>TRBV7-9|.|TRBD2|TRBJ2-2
CASSLPPGRAANTGELFF
TGTGCCAGCAGCCTACCACCAGGGAGGGCGGCGAACACCGGGGAGCTGTTTTTT
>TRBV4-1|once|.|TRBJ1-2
CASSHSSDSSYGYTF
TGCGCCAGCAGCCATTCCTCAGACAGTTCCTATGGCTACACCTTC
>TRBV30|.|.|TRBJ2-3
CAWSVEGGRTDTQYF
TGTGCCTGGAGTGTGGAGGGAGGACGCACAGATACGCAGTATTTT
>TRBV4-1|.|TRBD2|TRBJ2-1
CASSPSSSGRTYEQFF
TGCGCCAGCAGCCCCTCGTCGAGCGGGAGGACCTATGAGCAGTTCTTC
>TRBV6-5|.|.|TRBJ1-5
CASSYRYPGGQPQHF
TGTGCCAGCAGTTATCGGTATCCTGGCGGTCAGCCCCAGCATTTT
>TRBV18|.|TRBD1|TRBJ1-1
CASSARQGMNTEAFF
TGTGCCAGCTCAGCCAGACAGGGCATGAACACTGAAGCTTTCTTT
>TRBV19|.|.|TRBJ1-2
CASSIDLAFPVYGYTF
TGTGCCAGTAGTATAGATCTTGCCTTTCCGGTCTATGGCTACACCTTC
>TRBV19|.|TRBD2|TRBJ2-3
CASSLGTTGTDTQYF
TGTGCCAGTAGTCTTGGGACTACCGGCACAGATACGCAGTATTTT